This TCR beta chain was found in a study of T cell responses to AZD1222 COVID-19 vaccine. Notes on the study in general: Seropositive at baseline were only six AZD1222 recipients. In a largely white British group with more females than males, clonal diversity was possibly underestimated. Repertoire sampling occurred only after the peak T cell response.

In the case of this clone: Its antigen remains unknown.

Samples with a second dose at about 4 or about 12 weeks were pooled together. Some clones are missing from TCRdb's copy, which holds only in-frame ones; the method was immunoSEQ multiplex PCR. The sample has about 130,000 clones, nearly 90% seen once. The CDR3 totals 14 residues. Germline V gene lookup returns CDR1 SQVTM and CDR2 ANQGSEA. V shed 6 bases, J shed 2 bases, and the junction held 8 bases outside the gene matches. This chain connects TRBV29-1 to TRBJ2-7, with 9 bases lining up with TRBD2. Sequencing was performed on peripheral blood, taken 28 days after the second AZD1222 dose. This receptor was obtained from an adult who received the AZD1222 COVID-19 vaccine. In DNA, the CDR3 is TGCAGCGTCCGACTAGCGGTGGGTCCCTACGAGCAGTACTTC. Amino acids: CSVRLAVGPYEQYF.